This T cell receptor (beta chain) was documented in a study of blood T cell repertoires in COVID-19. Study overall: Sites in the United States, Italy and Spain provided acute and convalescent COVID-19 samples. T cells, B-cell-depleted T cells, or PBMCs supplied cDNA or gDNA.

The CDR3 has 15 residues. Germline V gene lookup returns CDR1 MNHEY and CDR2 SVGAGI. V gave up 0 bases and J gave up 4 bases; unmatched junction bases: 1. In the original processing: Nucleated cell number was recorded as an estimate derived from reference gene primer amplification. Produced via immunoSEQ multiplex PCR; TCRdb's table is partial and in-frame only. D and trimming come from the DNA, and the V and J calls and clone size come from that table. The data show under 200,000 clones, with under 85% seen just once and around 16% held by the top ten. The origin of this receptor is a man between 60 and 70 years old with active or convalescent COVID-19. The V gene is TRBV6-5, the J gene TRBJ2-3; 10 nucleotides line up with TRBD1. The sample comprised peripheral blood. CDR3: CASSYSGQGADTQYF. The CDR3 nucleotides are TGTGCCAGCAGTTACTCCGGACAGGGGGCAGATACGCAGTATTTT.